This T cell receptor beta chain was obtained from a study of molecular identifiers for immune sequencing clone quantification. Preparation of the bulk TCR libraries relied on previously described methods and listed TCR primers. TCRdb reprocessed the PCR reads with MiXCR, giving one entry per CDR3 protein. The sample shows some 580,000 distinct CDR3 sequences, about 25% of them seen only once. Findings of the study overall: Barcode collisions between identical TCR molecules could shrink estimates of highly expanded clone sizes. Spike-in Jurkat TCR RNA from a single cell reportedly registered among one million naive cells.

Researchers sorted naive CD8 T cells as cells that were CD8+CD4-CCR7+CD45RA+. As regards this clonotype: Its antigen is as yet unknown.

This CDR3 contains 21 residues. V was clipped by 3 bases and J by 5 bases; unmatched bases: 22. Germline loops: CDR1 SGHAT, CDR2 FQNNGV. Sequenced sample: naive CD8+ T cells from blood, with Jurkat cell RNA spiked in. The subset is: FACS-sorted CD8+CD4-CCR7+CD45RA+ naive T cells. The V gene is TRBV11-2, the J gene TRBJ2-2; 9 nucleotides line up with TRBD2. The clonotype originates from a human donor in good health. Some libraries in this study had Jurkat cell RNA spiked in. CDR3 DNA sequence: TGTGCCAGCAGCTTCCCCGTGCGAGGACTAGCGCCAGAGCACAGGACCGGGGAGCTGTTTTTT. This translates into CASSFPVRGLAPEHRTGELFF.